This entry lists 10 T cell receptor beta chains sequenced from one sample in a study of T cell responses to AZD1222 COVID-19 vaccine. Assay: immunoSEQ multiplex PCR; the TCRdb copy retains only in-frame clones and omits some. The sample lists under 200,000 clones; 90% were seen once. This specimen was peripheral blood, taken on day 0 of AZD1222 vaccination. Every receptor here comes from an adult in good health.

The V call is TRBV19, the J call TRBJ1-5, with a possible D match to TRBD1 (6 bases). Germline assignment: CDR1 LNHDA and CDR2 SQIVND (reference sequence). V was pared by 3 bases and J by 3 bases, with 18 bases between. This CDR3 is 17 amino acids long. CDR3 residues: CASSIGGAGVPNQPQHF. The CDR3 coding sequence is TGTGCCAGTAGTATTGGGGGGGCAGGGGTCCCCAATCAGCCCCAGCATTTT.

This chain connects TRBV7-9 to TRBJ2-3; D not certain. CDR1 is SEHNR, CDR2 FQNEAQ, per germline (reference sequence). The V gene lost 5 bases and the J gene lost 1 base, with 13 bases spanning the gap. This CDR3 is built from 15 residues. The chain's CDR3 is CASSPPGVGTDTQYF. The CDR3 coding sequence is TGTGCCAGCAGCCCACCGGGCGTCGGCACAGATACGCAGTATTTT.

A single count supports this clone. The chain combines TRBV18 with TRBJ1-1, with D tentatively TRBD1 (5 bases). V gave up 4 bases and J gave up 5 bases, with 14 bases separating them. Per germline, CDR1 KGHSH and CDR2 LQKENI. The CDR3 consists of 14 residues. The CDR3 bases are TGTGCCAGCTCACTCGGGGCTGGAGAGACTGAAGCTTTCTTT. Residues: CASSLGAGETEAFF.

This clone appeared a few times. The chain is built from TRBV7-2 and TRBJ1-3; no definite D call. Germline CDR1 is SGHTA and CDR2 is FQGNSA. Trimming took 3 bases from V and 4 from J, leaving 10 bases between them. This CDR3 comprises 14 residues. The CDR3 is CASSFAGRGNTIYF. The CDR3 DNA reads TGTGCCAGCAGCTTTGCGGGAAGGGGAAACACCATATATTTT.

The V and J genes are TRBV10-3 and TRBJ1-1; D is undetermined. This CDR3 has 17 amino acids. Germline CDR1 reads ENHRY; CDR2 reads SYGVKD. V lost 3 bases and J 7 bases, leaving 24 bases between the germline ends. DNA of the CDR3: TGTGCCATCAGTGAAGGTCCGCAGGTAATCAACGGCGGTGAAGCTTTCTTT. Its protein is CAISEGPQVINGGEAFF.

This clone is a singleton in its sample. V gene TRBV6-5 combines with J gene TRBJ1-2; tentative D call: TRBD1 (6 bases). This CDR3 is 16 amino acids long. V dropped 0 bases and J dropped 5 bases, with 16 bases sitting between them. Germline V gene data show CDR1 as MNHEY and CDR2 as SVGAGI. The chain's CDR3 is CASSYSTGGAGYGYTF. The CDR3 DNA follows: TGTGCCAGCAGTTACTCCACGGGGGGGGCAGGGTATGGCTACACCTTC.

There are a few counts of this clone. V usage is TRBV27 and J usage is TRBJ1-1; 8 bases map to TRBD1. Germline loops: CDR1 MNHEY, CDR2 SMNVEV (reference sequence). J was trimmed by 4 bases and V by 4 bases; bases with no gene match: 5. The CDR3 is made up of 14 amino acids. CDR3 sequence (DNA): TGTGCCAGCAGTTCTCAGGGGGCTGGCACTGAAGCTTTCTTT. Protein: CASSSQGAGTEAFF.

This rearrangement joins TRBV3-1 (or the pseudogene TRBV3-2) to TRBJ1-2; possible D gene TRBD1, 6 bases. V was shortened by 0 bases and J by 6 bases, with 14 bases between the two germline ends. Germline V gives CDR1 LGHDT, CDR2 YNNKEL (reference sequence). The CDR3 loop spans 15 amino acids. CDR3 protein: CASSQDGRGIDGYTF. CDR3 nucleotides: TGTGCCAGCAGCCAAGATGGCAGGGGAATCGATGGCTACACCTTC.

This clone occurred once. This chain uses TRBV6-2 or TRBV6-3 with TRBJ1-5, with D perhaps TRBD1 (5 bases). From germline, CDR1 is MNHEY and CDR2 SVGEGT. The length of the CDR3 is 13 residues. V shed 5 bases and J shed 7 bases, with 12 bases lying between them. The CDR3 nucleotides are TGTGCCAGCAGTGGGGGGTACTACCAGCCCCAGCATTTT. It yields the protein CASSGGYYQPQHF.

The CDR3 here is CASSLEAAKSSYNSPLHF. The CDR3 bases are TGTGCCAGCAGCTTAGAGGCCGCCAAGAGCTCCTATAATTCACCCCTCCACTTT. This chain uses TRBV7-2 with TRBJ1-6, with D uncertain. Trimming removed 1 base at V and 0 bases at J, with 13 bases between. The CDR3 covers 18 residues. The germline V gene has CDR1 SGHTA and CDR2 FQGNSA. The full variable domain, in which reference TRBV7-2 and TRBJ1-6 provide the parts outside the CDR3, is GAGVSQSPSNKVTEKGKDVELRCDPISGHTALYWYRQSLGQGLEFLIYFQGNSAPDKSGLPSDRFSAERTGGSVSTLTIQRTQQEDSAVYLCASSLEAAKSSYNSPLHFGNGTRLTVT.